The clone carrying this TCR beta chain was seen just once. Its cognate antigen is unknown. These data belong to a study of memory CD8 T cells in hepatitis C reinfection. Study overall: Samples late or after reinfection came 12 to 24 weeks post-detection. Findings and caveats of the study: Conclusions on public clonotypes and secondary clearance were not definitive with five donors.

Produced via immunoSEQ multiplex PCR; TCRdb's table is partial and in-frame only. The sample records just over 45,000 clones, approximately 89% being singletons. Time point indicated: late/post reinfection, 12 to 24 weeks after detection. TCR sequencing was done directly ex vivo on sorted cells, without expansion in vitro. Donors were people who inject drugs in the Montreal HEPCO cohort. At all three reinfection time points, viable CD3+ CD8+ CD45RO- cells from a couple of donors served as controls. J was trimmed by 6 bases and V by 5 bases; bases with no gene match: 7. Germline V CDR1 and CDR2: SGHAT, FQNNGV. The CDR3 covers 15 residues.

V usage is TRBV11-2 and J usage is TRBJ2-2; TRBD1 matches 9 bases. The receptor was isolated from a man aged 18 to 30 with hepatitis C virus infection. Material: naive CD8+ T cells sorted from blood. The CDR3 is CASSGVQGAAGELFF. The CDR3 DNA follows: TGTGCCAGCAGCGGAGTACAGGGGGCCGCCGGGGAGCTGTTTTTT.